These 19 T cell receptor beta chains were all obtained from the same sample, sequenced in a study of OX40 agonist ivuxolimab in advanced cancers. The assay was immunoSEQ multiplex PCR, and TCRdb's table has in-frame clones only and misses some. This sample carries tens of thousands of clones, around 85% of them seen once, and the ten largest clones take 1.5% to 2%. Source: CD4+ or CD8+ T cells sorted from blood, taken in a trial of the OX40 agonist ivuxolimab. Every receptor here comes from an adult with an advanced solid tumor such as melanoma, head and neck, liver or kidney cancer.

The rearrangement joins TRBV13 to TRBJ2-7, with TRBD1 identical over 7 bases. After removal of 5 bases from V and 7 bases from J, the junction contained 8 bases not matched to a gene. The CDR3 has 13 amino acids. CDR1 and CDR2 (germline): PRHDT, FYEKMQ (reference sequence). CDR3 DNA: TGTGCCAGCAGCCAATGGACAGGTGGGGAGCAGTACTTC. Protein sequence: CASSQWTGGEQYF.

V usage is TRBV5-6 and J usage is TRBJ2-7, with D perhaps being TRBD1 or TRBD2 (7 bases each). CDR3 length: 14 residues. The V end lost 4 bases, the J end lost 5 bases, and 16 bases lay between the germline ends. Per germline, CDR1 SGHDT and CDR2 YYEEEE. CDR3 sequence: CASSRGRGLDEQYF. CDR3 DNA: TGTGCCAGCAGCCGTGGGAGGGGGCTGGACGAGCAGTACTTC.

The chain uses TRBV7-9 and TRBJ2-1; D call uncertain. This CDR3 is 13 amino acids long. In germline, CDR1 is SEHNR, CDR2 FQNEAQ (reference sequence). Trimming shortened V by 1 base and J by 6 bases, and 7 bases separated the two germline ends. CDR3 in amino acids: CASSLDGPNEQFF. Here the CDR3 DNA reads TGTGCCAGCAGCTTAGACGGCCCCAATGAGCAGTTCTTC.

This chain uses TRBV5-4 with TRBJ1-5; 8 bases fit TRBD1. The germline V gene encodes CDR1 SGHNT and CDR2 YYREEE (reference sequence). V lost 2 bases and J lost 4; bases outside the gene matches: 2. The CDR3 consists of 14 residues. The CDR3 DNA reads TGTGCCAGCAGCTTAGACAGGGGTAATCAGCCCCAGCATTTT. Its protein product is CASSLDRGNQPQHF.

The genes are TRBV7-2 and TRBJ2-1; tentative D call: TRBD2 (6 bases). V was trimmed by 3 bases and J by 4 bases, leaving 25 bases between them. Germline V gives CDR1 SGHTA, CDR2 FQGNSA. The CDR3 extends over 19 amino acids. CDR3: CASSLYGGIFKSGYNEQFF. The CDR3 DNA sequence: TGTGCCAGCAGCTTGTACGGCGGGATTTTCAAATCGGGATACAATGAGCAGTTCTTC.

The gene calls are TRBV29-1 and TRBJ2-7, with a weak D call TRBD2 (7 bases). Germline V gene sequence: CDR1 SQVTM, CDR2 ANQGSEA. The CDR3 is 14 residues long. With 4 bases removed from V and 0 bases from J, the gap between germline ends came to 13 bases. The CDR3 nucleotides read TGCAGCGTTGCGGGGGGCAGGGGCTCCTACGAGCAGTACTTC. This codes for CSVAGGRGSYEQYF.

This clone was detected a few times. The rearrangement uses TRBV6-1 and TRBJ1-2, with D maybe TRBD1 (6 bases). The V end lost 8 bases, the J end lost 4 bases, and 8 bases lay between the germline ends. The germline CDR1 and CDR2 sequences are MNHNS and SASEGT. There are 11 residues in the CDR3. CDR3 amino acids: CASGGSYGYTF. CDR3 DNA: TGTGCCAGCGGGGGCAGCTATGGCTACACCTTC.

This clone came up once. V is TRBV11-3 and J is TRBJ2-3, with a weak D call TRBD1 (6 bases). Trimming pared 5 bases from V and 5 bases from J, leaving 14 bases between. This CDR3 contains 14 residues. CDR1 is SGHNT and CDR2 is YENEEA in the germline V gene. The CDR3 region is CASSDRRGEDTQYF. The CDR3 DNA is TGTGCCAGCAGCGACAGGAGAGGAGAAGATACGCAGTATTTT. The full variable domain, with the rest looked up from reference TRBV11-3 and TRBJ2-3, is EAGVVQSPRYKIIEKKQPVAFWCNPISGHNTLYWYLQNLGQGPELLIRYENEEAVDDSQLPKDRFSAERLKGVDSTLKIQPAELGDSAVYLCASSDRRGEDTQYFGPGTRLTVL.

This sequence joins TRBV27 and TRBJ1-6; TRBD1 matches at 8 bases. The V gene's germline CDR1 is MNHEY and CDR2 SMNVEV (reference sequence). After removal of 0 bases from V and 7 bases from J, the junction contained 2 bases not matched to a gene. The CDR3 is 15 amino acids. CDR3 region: CASSLSGTGNSPLHF. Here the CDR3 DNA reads TGTGCCAGCAGTTTATCCGGGACAGGAAATTCACCCCTCCACTTT.

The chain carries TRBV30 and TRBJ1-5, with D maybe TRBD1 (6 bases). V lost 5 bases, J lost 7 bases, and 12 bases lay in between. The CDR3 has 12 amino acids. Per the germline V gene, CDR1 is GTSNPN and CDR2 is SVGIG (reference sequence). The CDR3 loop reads CAWDRGGQPQHF. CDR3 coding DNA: TGTGCCTGGGATCGGGGGGGCCAGCCCCAGCATTTT.

CDR3 coding DNA: TGTGCCAGCAGTCCACAGGGGGTCTCTGGCTACACCTTC. Protein sequence: CASSPQGVSGYTF. The rearrangement links TRBV2 to TRBJ1-2; TRBD1 aligns across 8 bases. Germline V gene sequence: CDR1 SNHLY, CDR2 FYNNEI. V lost 5 bases and J lost 7; bases outside the gene matches: 6. The CDR3 loop spans 13 amino acids.

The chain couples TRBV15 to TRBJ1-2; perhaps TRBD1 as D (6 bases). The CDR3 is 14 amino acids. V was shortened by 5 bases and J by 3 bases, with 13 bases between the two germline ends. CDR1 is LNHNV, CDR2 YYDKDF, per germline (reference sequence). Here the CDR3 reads CATSFHREDYGYTF. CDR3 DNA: TGTGCCACCAGCTTCCACAGGGAGGACTATGGCTACACCTTC.

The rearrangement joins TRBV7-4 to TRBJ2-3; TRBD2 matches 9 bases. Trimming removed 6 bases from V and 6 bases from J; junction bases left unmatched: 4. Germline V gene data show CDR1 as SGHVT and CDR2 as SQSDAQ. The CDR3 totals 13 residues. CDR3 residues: CASRAGGRDTQYF. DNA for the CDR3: TGTGCCAGCAGAGCGGGGGGCCGGGATACGCAGTATTTT.

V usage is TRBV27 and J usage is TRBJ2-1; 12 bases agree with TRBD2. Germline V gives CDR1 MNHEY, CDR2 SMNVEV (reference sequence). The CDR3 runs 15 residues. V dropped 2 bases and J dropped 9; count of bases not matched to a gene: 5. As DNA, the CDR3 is TGTGCCAGCAGTTTAAAGGCTAGCGGGAGGGGTGAGCAGTTCTTC. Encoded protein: CASSLKASGRGEQFF.

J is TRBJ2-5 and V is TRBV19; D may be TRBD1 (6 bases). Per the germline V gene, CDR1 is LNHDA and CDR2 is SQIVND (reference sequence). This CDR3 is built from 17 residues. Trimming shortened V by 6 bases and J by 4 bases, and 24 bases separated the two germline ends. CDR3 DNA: TGTGCCAGTAGAATTACTTCCACAGGGCCTCAAGCAGAGACCCAGTACTTC. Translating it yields CASRITSTGPQAETQYF.

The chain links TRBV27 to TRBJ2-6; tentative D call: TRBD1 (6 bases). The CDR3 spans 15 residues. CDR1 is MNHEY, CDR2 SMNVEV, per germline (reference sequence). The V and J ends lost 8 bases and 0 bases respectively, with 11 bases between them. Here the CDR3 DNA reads TGTGCCAGCGGGGGCCTTGACTCTGGGGCCAACGTCCTGACTTTC. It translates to CASGGLDSGANVLTF.

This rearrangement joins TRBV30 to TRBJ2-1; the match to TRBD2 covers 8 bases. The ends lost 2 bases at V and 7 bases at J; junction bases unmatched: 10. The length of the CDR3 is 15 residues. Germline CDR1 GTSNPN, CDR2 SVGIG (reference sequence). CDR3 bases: TGTGCCTGGAGTCCATTCGGGAGGGCCCGGAATGAGCAGTTCTTC. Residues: CAWSPFGRARNEQFF.

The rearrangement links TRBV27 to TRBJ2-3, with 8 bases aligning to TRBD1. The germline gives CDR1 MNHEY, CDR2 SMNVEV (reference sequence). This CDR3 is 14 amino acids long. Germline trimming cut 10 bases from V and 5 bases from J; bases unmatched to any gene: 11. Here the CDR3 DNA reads TGTGCCATCAGGGGGCGCCCCGAGGGAGATACGCAGTATTTT. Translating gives CAIRGRPEGDTQYF.

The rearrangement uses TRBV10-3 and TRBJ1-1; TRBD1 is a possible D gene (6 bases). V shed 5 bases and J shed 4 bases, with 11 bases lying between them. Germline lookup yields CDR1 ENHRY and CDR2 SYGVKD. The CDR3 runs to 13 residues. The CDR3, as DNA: TGTGCCATCAGTCGGCCAGGGGCCACTGAAGCTTTCTTT. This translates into CAISRPGATEAFF.